This is a list of T cell receptor beta chains from one sample in a study of T cells after somatic rescue of genetic block. Generated by immunoSEQ multiplex PCR, the TCRdb table keeps only in-frame clones and is missing some. The table has approximately 67,000 clones, about 90% seen once. The sample comprised peripheral blood mononuclear cells (PBMCs). The receptors here all came from a man between 35 and 55 years old. Both conserved end residues are part of each CDR3. Each record gives: V gene, J gene, D gene, CDR3 length, clone size, CDR3 DNA, CDR3 protein. The D gene is left open where the match is weak. Clone size is given for some rows only: seen once, a few or many times, or a class if the clone is expanded.

>TRBV6-6|TRBJ1-3|TRBD1|15|.
TGTGCCAGCAGTTTGGACAGGGTGGGTGGAAACACCATATATTTT
CASSLDRVGGNTIYF
>TRBV5-8|TRBJ2-3|TRBD2|16|.
TGTGCCAGCAGCATCGGGACTAGCGGGGGCCGGGATACGCAGTATTTT
CASSIGTSGGRDTQYF
>TRBV19|TRBJ1-3|.|16|once
TGTGCCAGTAGTCGACTTGATCGGAGCTCTGGAAACACCATATATTTT
CASSRLDRSSGNTIYF
>TRBV28|TRBJ1-6|.|12|.
TGTGCCACCACCCCGGGTAATTCACCCCTCCACTTT
CATTPGNSPLHF
>TRBV25-1|TRBJ1-6|TRBD1|13|.
TGTGCCAGCAGCCGGGACAGGGTTTCACCCCTCCACTTT
CASSRDRVSPLHF
>TRBV2|TRBJ1-1|.|16|.
TGTGCCAGCAAGCCAGGGGTGGTGTTTTGGAACACTGAAGCTTTCTTT
CASKPGVVFWNTEAFF
>TRBV5-4|TRBJ2-7|TRBD1|14|.
TGTGCCAGCAGAACACCGGGACAGCCCTACGAGCAGTACTTC
CASRTPGQPYEQYF
>TRBV7-2|TRBJ2-5|.|15|few
TGTGCCAGCAGCTTGCAGGGGGCGCGGGGGGAGACCCAGTACTTC
CASSLQGARGETQYF
>TRBV18|TRBJ1-2|.|13|.
TGTGCCAGCTCCCGGGACCGTGCCTATGGCTACACCTTC
CASSRDRAYGYTF
>TRBV5-1|TRBJ2-5|.|15|.
TGCGCCAGCATAAATGGGGGGGGCTCTGAAGAGACCCAGTACTTC
CASINGGGSEETQYF
>TRBV19|TRBJ1-1|.|15|.
TGTGCCAGTAGTATAGTGGGGGTTATGAACACTGAAGCTTTCTTT
CASSIVGVMNTEAFF
>TRBV6-5|TRBJ2-7|.|13|.
TGTGCCAGCAGTTACACAGTCAGGGGCGAGCAGTGCTTC
CASSYTVRGEQCF
>TRBV7-6|TRBJ2-7|.|13|.
TGTGCCAGCAGCTTAGCGGCCGGGTACGAGCAGTACTTC
CASSLAAGYEQYF
>TRBV19|TRBJ2-1|.|14|.
TGTGCCAGTAGTACCTTATGGGGATACAATGAGCAGTTCTTC
CASSTLWGYNEQFF
>TRBV7-2|TRBJ2-2|TRBD2|14|.
TGTGCCAGCACAGCGGGATCGAACACCGGGGAGCTGTTTTTT
CASTAGSNTGELFF
>TRBV7-2|TRBJ2-5|TRBD2|15|.
TGTGCCAGCAGCTTACGTCTAGCGGGGCAAGAGACCCAGTACTTC
CASSLRLAGQETQYF
>TRBV7-2|TRBJ1-3|.|12|.
TGTGCCAGCAGCGCGAGATGGGACACCATATATTTT
CASSARWDTIYF
>TRBV15|TRBJ2-7|.|12|.
TGTGCCACGACCGACGGGACCCGGGAGCAGTACTTC
CATTDGTREQYF
>TRBV4-3|TRBJ2-7|.|15|.
TGCGCCAGCAGCCAAGACGGACGGAAAGCCTACGAGCAGTACTTC
CASSQDGRKAYEQYF
>TRBV2|TRBJ1-6|TRBD1|14|few
TGTGCCAGCAGTGAGGGACAGGGGAGTTCACCCCTCCACTTT
CASSEGQGSSPLHF
>TRBV7-2|TRBJ2-2|.|14|.
TGTGCCAGCAGCTTCCTCACGAACACCGGGGAGCTGTTTTTT
CASSFLTNTGELFF
>TRBV19|TRBJ2-7|TRBD2|15|.
TGTGCCAGTAGCACCTTAGCGGGAGCATCCTACGAGCAGTACTTC
CASSTLAGASYEQYF
>TRBV6-1|TRBJ2-1|TRBD2|15|.
TGTGCCAGCAGTCCCGGGACTAGCGGTAGGTTTGAGCAGTTCTTC
CASSPGTSGRFEQFF
>TRBV6-1|TRBJ1-1|.|14|.
TGTGCCAGCAGTCTACAGGGTCAGAACACTGAAGCTTTCTTT
CASSLQGQNTEAFF
>TRBV11-2|TRBJ2-3|.|14|.
TGTGCCAGCAGCTTCGGGACAAACACAGATACGCAGTATTTT
CASSFGTNTDTQYF
>TRBV6-1|TRBJ1-1|TRBD1|13|once
TGTGCCAGCAGACAGGGGGCGCACACTGAAGCTTTCTTT
CASRQGAHTEAFF
>TRBV6-1|TRBJ1-6|.|12|once
TGTGCCACGTTGGGTGATAATTCACCCCTCCACTTT
CATLGDNSPLHF